The 21 T cell receptor beta chains below all came from one sample that was sequenced in a study of shared clonotypes between healthy human individuals. Here immunoSEQ multiplex PCR was the method, and the copy in TCRdb shows in-frame clones only, minus some. The sample yields 2 million to 2.5 million clones, more than 90% seen once. The sample consisted of naive CD4+ T cells sorted from blood. Subset indicated: CD45RA+ positively selected. The receptor set was obtained from a man younger than 30 in good health.

This chain joins TRBV7-2 and TRBJ2-7; 10 bases align to TRBD1. With 5 bases clipped from V and 3 bases from J, the junction kept 7 bases outside the gene matches. Germline loops: CDR1 SGHTA, CDR2 FQGNSA. This CDR3 region has 15 residues. CDR3 DNA sequence: TGTGCCAGCAGCGTTCCGAGGACAGGGGGCTACGAGCAGTACTTC. Translated: CASSVPRTGGYEQYF.

Points on this clone: Other DNA sequences from this sample encode an identical CDR3 as well. This rearrangement joins TRBV7-9 to TRBJ1-5; D perhaps matches TRBD1 (5 bases). Per germline, CDR1 SEHNR and CDR2 FQNEAQ (reference sequence). V dropped 1 base and J dropped 5 bases, with 9 bases sitting between them. The CDR3 covers 14 residues. The CDR3 DNA sequence: TGTGCCAGCAGCTTAGATAGGGGCGATCAGCCCCAGCATTTT. It is translated as CASSLDRGDQPQHF.

The genes are TRBV6-1 and TRBJ2-5; TRBD1 aligns across 7 bases. The CDR3 has 12 residues. Trimming removed 7 bases from V and 8 bases from J; junction bases left unmatched: 7. CDR1 MNHNS and CDR2 SASEGT come from the germline V gene. The CDR3 DNA sequence: TGTGCCAGCACCACGACAGGGAGAACCCAGTACTTC. This sequence encodes CASTTTGRTQYF.

This chain joins TRBV18 and TRBJ2-7, with TRBD2 matching 15 bases. After removal of 3 bases from V and 6 bases from J, the junction contained 12 bases not matched to a gene. The CDR3 covers 18 residues. Germline CDR1 and CDR2: KGHSH and LQKENI. The CDR3 region is CASSPLRTSGRALGEQYF. In DNA, the CDR3 is TGTGCCAGCTCACCCCTCCGGACTAGCGGGAGGGCCCTAGGCGAGCAGTACTTC. Based on the CDR3 plus reference TRBV18 and TRBJ2-7, the full variable domain is NAGVMQNPRHLVRRRGQEARLRCSPMKGHSHVYWYRQLPEEGLKFMVYLQKENIIDESGMPKERFSAEFPKEGPSILRIQQVVRGDSAAYFCASSPLRTSGRALGEQYFGPGTRLTVT.

The chain links TRBV10-2 to TRBJ1-2; D may be TRBD1 (6 bases). The V and J ends lost 2 bases and 7 bases respectively, with 14 bases between them. CDR1 is WSHSY, CDR2 SAAADI, per germline. This CDR3 has 14 residues. The CDR3: CASSEGQIPGGYTF. The CDR3 nucleotides read TGCGCCAGCAGTGAGGGACAGATCCCCGGTGGCTACACCTTC.

V gene TRBV10-1 combines with J gene TRBJ1-1; 8 positions match TRBD1. The J segment lost 4 bases and the V segment lost 5 bases, leaving 6 bases of the junction unmatched. This CDR3 comprises 14 residues. Germline V lookup: CDR1 WNHNN, CDR2 SYGVQD (reference sequence). CDR3 bases: TGCGCCAGCAGTCCTACAGGGGGGACCACTGAAGCTTTCTTT. It yields the protein CASSPTGGTTEAFF.

The chain uses TRBV10-1 and TRBJ2-1, with 8 bases lining up with TRBD1. With 3 bases clipped from V and 10 bases from J, the junction kept 11 bases outside the gene matches. Germline lookup yields CDR1 WNHNN and CDR2 SYGVQD (reference sequence). The CDR3 has 15 residues. The DNA for the CDR3 is TGCGCCAGCAGTGATGGACAGGGCCCTTTGGGCGAGCAGTTCTTC. It is translated as CASSDGQGPLGEQFF.

CDR3 protein: CASTRERGGYTF. The CDR3 nucleotides are TGTGCCAGCACCCGGGAAAGGGGTGGCTACACCTTC. The rearrangement uses TRBV2 and TRBJ1-2; possible D gene TRBD1, 5 bases. Germline V gene data show CDR1 as SNHLY and CDR2 as FYNNEI. The V gene lost 7 bases and the J gene lost 7 bases, with 13 bases spanning the gap. The CDR3 loop spans 12 amino acids.

The chain employs TRBV5-1 and TRBJ1-6, with D perhaps matching TRBD1 (5 bases). The CDR3 is made up of 15 amino acids. Trimming cost V 3 bases and J 7 bases, with 14 bases left between them. The V gene's germline CDR1 is SGHRS and CDR2 YFSETQ. This CDR3 is CASSSDTGRNSPLHF. The CDR3 DNA is TGCGCCAGCAGCTCAGACACGGGGCGCAATTCACCCCTCCACTTT.

The chain couples TRBV6-5 to TRBJ2-7, with D possibly being TRBD2 (6 bases). From germline, CDR1 is MNHEY and CDR2 SVGAGI. The CDR3 sequence is 13 residues long. The ends were cut back, 8 bases at V and 6 bases at J, with 17 bases in the middle. The chain's CDR3 is CASSRGLGPEQYF. DNA of the CDR3: TGTGCCAGCTCGCGGGGACTGGGTCCCGAGCAGTACTTC.

On this clone itself: At the DNA level, this CDR3 is encoded by other sequences in the same sample as well. The chain carries TRBV30 and TRBJ2-7; 7 bases agree with TRBD1. Per germline, CDR1 GTSNPN and CDR2 SVGIG (reference sequence). With V trimmed by 5 bases and J by 3 bases, 4 bases remained unmatched. The CDR3 sequence is 12 residues long. The CDR3 sequence: CAWGRGSYEQYF. In DNA form, the CDR3 reads TGTGCCTGGGGCAGGGGGAGCTACGAGCAGTACTTC.

The chain couples TRBV5-1 to TRBJ2-7, with D unclear. The V end lost 0 bases, the J end lost 1 base, and 11 bases lay between the germline ends. Germline CDR1 and CDR2: SGHRS and YFSETQ. The CDR3 covers 15 residues. The CDR3 is CASSLEGDLSYEQYF. CDR3 bases: TGCGCCAGCAGCTTGGAAGGAGACTTGTCCTACGAGCAGTACTTC.

This clone appeared a single time. This sample also contains other DNA sequences that code for the same CDR3. J is TRBJ1-4 and V is TRBV30; a weak D match, TRBD1 (6 bases). Germline loops: CDR1 GTSNPN, CDR2 SVGIG (reference sequence). This CDR3 contains 15 residues. V was cut by 5 bases and J by 0 bases, with 13 bases left in between. In DNA form, the CDR3 reads TGTGCCTGGTTAAGACAGGCCACAACTAATGAAAAACTGTTTTTT. The encoded protein is CAWLRQATTNEKLFF.

V is TRBV6-6 and J is TRBJ1-5, with 7 bases aligning to TRBD1. This CDR3 contains 16 residues. CDR1 is MNHNY, CDR2 SVGAGI, per germline (reference sequence). The ends lost 2 bases at V and 0 bases at J; junction bases unmatched: 4. The CDR3 region is CASSYTGAYSNQPQHF. The CDR3 DNA reads TGTGCCAGCAGTTACACAGGGGCATATAGCAATCAGCCCCAGCATTTT.

The V gene is TRBV28, the J gene TRBJ1-5; no reliable D call. The CDR3 is made up of 13 amino acids. From germline, CDR1 is MDHEN and CDR2 SYDVKM. The V and J ends lost 6 bases and 0 bases respectively, with 6 bases between them. The CDR3 region is CASRRNSNQPQHF. DNA of the CDR3: TGTGCCAGCAGGAGAAATAGCAATCAGCCCCAGCATTTT.

The CDR3 region is CASSAKTGTNEAFF. CDR3 coding DNA: TGTGCCAGCAGTGCTAAGACAGGGACCAATGAAGCTTTCTTT. The chain links TRBV27 to TRBJ1-1; TRBD1 matches at 7 bases. The J segment lost 7 bases and the V segment lost 5 bases, leaving 10 bases of the junction unmatched. CDR3 length: 14 amino acids. Germline CDR1 MNHEY, CDR2 SMNVEV (reference sequence).

This clone has just one count. In DNA form, the CDR3 reads TGTGCCAGTGGACAAGGTGGAAACACCATATATTTT. This encodes CASGQGGNTIYF. The chain joins TRBV6-5 to TRBJ1-3, with TRBD1 as a possible D gene (5 bases). Germline CDR1 is MNHEY and CDR2 is SVGAGI. The CDR3 extends over 12 amino acids. Trimming stripped 9 bases from V and 3 bases from J, with 9 bases between.

The J gene is TRBJ2-1, the V gene TRBV7-2; 10 bases are shared with TRBD2. Germline values: CDR1 SGHTA, CDR2 FQGNSA. V gave up 2 bases and J gave up 7 bases; unmatched junction bases: 8. The CDR3 has 16 residues. The CDR3 reads CASSLFVLAGWNEQFF. In DNA form, the CDR3 reads TGTGCCAGCAGCTTATTTGTACTAGCGGGATGGAATGAGCAGTTCTTC.

V and J are TRBV6-5 and TRBJ2-3; 8 positions agree with TRBD1. The CDR3 loop spans 13 amino acids. With 2 bases clipped from V and 11 bases from J, the junction kept 6 bases outside the gene matches. From germline, CDR1 is MNHEY and CDR2 SVGAGI. The CDR3 region has the DNA TGTGCCAGCAGTTACACCAGGGGGCAGGGGCAGTATTTT. Protein product: CASSYTRGQGQYF.

Note on this clone: Other DNA variants within this sample encode the same CDR3. This chain connects TRBV10-3 to TRBJ2-7; no clear D gene. The CDR3 is 13 amino acids. V was shortened by 0 bases and J by 1 base, with 4 bases between the two germline ends. CDR1 and CDR2 from the germline V gene are ENHRY and SYGVKD. The chain's CDR3 is CAISESGSYEQYF. CDR3 coding DNA: TGTGCCATCAGTGAGTCAGGGTCCTACGAGCAGTACTTC.

This clone was observed a single time. The chain joins TRBV11-2 to TRBJ2-5; D unresolved. The CDR3 is 11 amino acids. The V end was cut by 1 base, the J end by 8 bases, with 5 bases between. Germline CDR1 reads SGHAT; CDR2 reads FQNNGV. CDR3 in amino acids: CASSLVITQYF. The DNA of the CDR3 is TGTGCCAGCAGCTTAGTAATCACCCAGTACTTC.